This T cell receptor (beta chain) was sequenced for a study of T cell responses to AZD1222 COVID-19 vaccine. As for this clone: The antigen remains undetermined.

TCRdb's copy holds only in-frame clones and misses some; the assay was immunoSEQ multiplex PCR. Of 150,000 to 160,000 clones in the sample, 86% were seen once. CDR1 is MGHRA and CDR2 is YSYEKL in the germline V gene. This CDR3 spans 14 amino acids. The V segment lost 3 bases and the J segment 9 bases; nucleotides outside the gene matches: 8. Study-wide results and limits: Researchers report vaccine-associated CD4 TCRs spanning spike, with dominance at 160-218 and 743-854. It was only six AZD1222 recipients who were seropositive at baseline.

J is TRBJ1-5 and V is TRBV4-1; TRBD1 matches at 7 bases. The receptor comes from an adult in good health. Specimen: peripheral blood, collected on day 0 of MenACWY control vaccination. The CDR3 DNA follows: TGCGCCAGCAGCCATGCCACAGGGGTGAGGCCCCAGCATTTT. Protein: CASSHATGVRPQHF.